This is a list of T cell receptor beta chains from one sample in a study of T cell changes during pregnancy in multiple sclerosis. Assay: immunoSEQ multiplex PCR; the TCRdb copy retains only in-frame clones and omits some. The table includes 50,000 or so clones, around 94% detected once. Sequences were derived from CD4+ T cells from peripheral blood mononuclear cells, sampled before pregnancy. These TCRs come from a female donor with multiple sclerosis, enrolled in a pregnancy study. The CDR3 runs from the conserved cysteine through the conserved F or W. The D gene is left open where the match is weak. Only some rows state a clone size, as once, few, many or a class for expanded clones.

clone_size	d_call	v_call	j_call	cdr3_nt	cdr3_aa
NA	TRBD2	TRBV5-1	TRBJ2-1	TGCGCCAGCAGCCTCAAGGCGGAGCGGGAGGCATACAATGAGCAGTTCTTC	CASSLKAEREAYNEQFF
once	TRBD1	TRBV7-2	TRBJ2-3	TGTGCCAGCAGCCTGGACAGGGGTACAGATACGCAGTATTTT	CASSLDRGTDTQYF
NA	NA	TRBV20-1	TRBJ1-1	TGCAGTGCTAGAATTCGGACTGAAGCTTTCTTT	CSARIRTEAFF
NA	NA	TRBV7-7	TRBJ2-5	TGTGCCAGCAGCCCGGGACTTAGAGAGACCCAGTACTTC	CASSPGLRETQYF
NA	NA	TRBV11-2	TRBJ2-1	TGTGCCAGCACCTCAGGGGTTTATGAGCAGTTCTTC	CASTSGVYEQFF
few	NA	TRBV2	TRBJ1-2	TGTGCCAGCCACCGGGAAGATTTGAGCTACACCTTC	CASHREDLSYTF
NA	NA	TRBV5-1	TRBJ2-1	TGCGCCAGCAGCTTGGATCCCACTAGTAAAGTTGAGCAGTTCTTC	CASSLDPTSKVEQFF
few	NA	TRBV7-8	TRBJ2-7	TGTGCCAGCAGCCTAGGCTGGAGGGAGCAGTACTTC	CASSLGWREQYF
NA	NA	TRBV5-1	TRBJ2-7	TGCGCCAGCAGCTCCCCCACCTACGAGCAGTACTTC	CASSSPTYEQYF
NA	NA	TRBV4-3	TRBJ2-7	TGCGCCAGCAGCCAAGTCGCGGGTGGGGAGCAGTACTTC	CASSQVAGGEQYF
NA	TRBD2	TRBV7-2	TRBJ2-1	TGTGCCAGCAGCTTTGGAACTAGCGTGGATGAGCAGTTCTTC	CASSFGTSVDEQFF
NA	NA	TRBV11-2	TRBJ1-2	TGTGCCAGCAGCCCTACAGGGCGGGATGGCTACACCTTC	CASSPTGRDGYTF
NA	NA	TRBV7-9	TRBJ1-1	TGTGCCAGCAGCTTGGTCGGGGGGGCAGGGATGAACACTGAAGCTTTCTTT	CASSLVGGAGMNTEAFF
NA	TRBD1	TRBV28	TRBJ1-2	TGTGCCAGCAGTTTATGGGACAGGGCCCAAGGAGGCTACACCTTC	CASSLWDRAQGGYTF
NA	NA	TRBV10-2	TRBJ2-7	TGCGCCAGCAGTTTACAGGGAGACGAGCAGTACTTC	CASSLQGDEQYF
NA	NA	TRBV19	TRBJ1-1	TGTGCCAGTAGTCGTCAGAAGAACACTGAAGCTTTCTTT	CASSRQKNTEAFF
few	TRBD2	TRBV30	TRBJ2-7	TGTGCCCTCCACCCGGGGGGCTACGAGCAGTACTTC	CALHPGGYEQYF
NA	NA	TRBV5-8	TRBJ1-5	TGTGCCAGCAGCCTCATGGGGGCTAGCAATCAGCCCCAGCATTTT	CASSLMGASNQPQHF
NA	NA	TRBV9	TRBJ2-5	TGTGCCAGCAGCGGGGCCCTTGCAGAGACCCAGTACTTC	CASSGALAETQYF
NA	NA	TRBV27	TRBJ2-7	TGTGCCAGCAGTTTTGGACAGTCCTACGAGCAGTACTTC	CASSFGQSYEQYF
NA	NA	TRBV9	TRBJ2-4	TGTGCCAGCAGCCAAGGACTAGCCAAAAACATTCAGTACTTC	CASSQGLAKNIQYF
NA	TRBD1	TRBV19	TRBJ2-3	TGTGCCAGTAGTACGACAGGGGTAGGCACAGATACGCAGTATTTT	CASSTTGVGTDTQYF
NA	NA	TRBV9	TRBJ1-1	TGTGCCAGCAGTTCAGGATTAGGTGCAGCTTTCTTT	CASSSGLGAAFF
NA	TRBD1	TRBV30	TRBJ2-7	TGTGCCTGGAGTCTACCGGGACAGACTTACGAGCAGTACTTC	CAWSLPGQTYEQYF